These T cell receptor beta chains were read from a single sample in a study of cytomegalovirus exposure and HLA in healthy donors. Only in-frame clones appear in the TCRdb table, and some are missing; sequencing was by immunoSEQ multiplex PCR. The sample lists 150,000 to 200,000 clones, about 80% occurring once. Source material: PBMCs. These receptors were collected from a woman in her forties or fifties in good health and CMV-seronegative. Each CDR3 is given with its conserved first and last residue. The D gene is left open where the match is weak. A clone size is listed for some rows: how often the clone was seen (once, few, many), or a class if it is expanded.

>TRBD2|.|TRBJ2-3|TRBV7-8
TGTGCCAGCAGCTCTCGACTAGCGGGGACAGATACGCAGTATTTT
CASSSRLAGTDTQYF
>TRBD2|.|TRBJ2-1|TRBV2
TGTGCCAGCAGAGATAGCGGGGGGGTCTTGGAGCAGTTCTTC
CASRDSGGVLEQFF
>.|.|TRBJ2-7|TRBV4-1
TGCGCCAGCAGCCGAACCGGCGAGGACAGCGGTTACGAGCAGTACTTC
CASSRTGEDSGYEQYF
>TRBD1|.|TRBJ1-3|TRBV9
TGTGCCAGCAGCCCCCAGACAGGGAGAGAAACCATATATTTT
CASSPQTGRETIYF
>TRBD1|few|TRBJ2-1|TRBV7-8
TGTGCCAGCAGCCGACAGGGGACGGCCTACAATGAGCAGTTCTTC
CASSRQGTAYNEQFF
>.|.|TRBJ1-5|TRBV14
TGTGCCAGCAGCCAAGAGCAGGTATCGTGTCAGCCCCAGCATTTT
CASSQEQVSCQPQHF
>.|.|TRBJ2-2|TRBV9
.
CASSTSVGQRTGELFF
>TRBD1|few|TRBJ1-4|TRBV4-1
TGCGCCAGCAGCCAAGCCGGGGCGGGACAGGGGGAAAAACTGTTTTTT
CASSQAGAGQGEKLFF
>TRBD2|few|TRBJ2-7|TRBV15
TGTGCCACCAGCAGAGAGGTAGCGGGAGTAAACTCCTACGAGCAGTACTTC
CATSREVAGVNSYEQYF
>.|.|TRBJ1-4|TRBV6-1
TGTGCCGGCGGGGGTTTTAGGAACACTAATGAAAAACTGTTTTTT
CAGGGFRNTNEKLFF
>TRBD2|.|TRBJ2-3|TRBV5-1
TGCGCCAGCAGCTTGTACAGCGGGGCCACAGATACGCAGTATTTT
CASSLYSGATDTQYF
>TRBD2|.|TRBJ2-5|TRBV4-3
TGCGCCAGCAGCCAAGGCCACGCGGGACTAGCGGTGGAGACCCAGTACTTC
CASSQGHAGLAVETQYF
>TRBD2|.|TRBJ2-7|TRBV10-2
TGCGCCAGCAGCGCCCCCGGGAGCGGGGGGGCCTACAAGCAGTACTTC
CASSAPGSGGAYKQYF
>.|few|TRBJ1-2|TRBV29-1
TGCAGCGTTCGCATCGTGACAGATGGCTACACCTTC
CSVRIVTDGYTF
>TRBD2|.|TRBJ2-7|TRBV29-1
TGCAGCGTTGAGAGGACTAGCGGGAGGGCCCACGAGCAGTACTTC
CSVERTSGRAHEQYF
>TRBD2|.|TRBJ2-7|TRBV11-2
TGTGCCAGCAGCTCAACCGGGACTAGTTTTGCCTACGAGCAGTACTTC
CASSSTGTSFAYEQYF
>TRBD1|.|TRBJ1-4|TRBV7-2
TGTGCCAGCAGCCCCGGACAGGGGAGGGAAAAACTGTTTTTT
CASSPGQGREKLFF
>TRBD2|.|TRBJ2-6|TRBV10-3
TGTGCCATAAAGAGCGGGGGGGCCGCTACTGGGGCCAACGTCCTGACTTTC
CAIKSGGAATGANVLTF
>TRBD2|few|TRBJ2-2|TRBV5-1
TGCGCCAGCAGCCCAGCGGGGGACAACACCGGGGAGCTGTTTTTT
CASSPAGDNTGELFF
>.|.|TRBJ2-5|TRBV2
TGTGCCAGCAGCCAAATCTTCGTAGCCCCCGGGGAGACCCAGTACTTC
CASSQIFVAPGETQYF
>TRBD1|.|TRBJ1-2|TRBV11-2
TGTGCCAGTCGGGACAGCGTAAGATACTCCTATGGCTACACCTTC
CASRDSVRYSYGYTF
>TRBD2|once|TRBJ2-5|TRBV28
TGTGCCAGCAAACTAGCGGGAGCTGGGACCCAGTACTTC
CASKLAGAGTQYF
>.|.|TRBJ1-1|TRBV27
TGTGCCAGCAGTTTTGGGTTCGGGGGGATGAACACTGAAGCTTTCTTT
CASSFGFGGMNTEAFF
>.|.|TRBJ2-5|TRBV25-1
TGTGCCAGCAGTTATGTTCGGGGATGGGAAGAGACCCAGTACTTC
CASSYVRGWEETQYF
>TRBD2|once|TRBJ2-1|TRBV11-2
TGTGCCAGCAGCTCTATAGGGGGACTAGAGTTTGAAAATGAGCAGTTCTTC
CASSSIGGLEFENEQFF
>TRBD1|.|TRBJ1-1|TRBV7-2
TGTGCCAGCAGCATTGGACAGGGAGTAACTGAAGCTTTCTTT
CASSIGQGVTEAFF
>.|.|TRBJ2-1|TRBV10-1
TGCGCCAGCAGTGCCGACAGTAGCTCCTACAATGAGCAGTTCTTC
CASSADSSSYNEQFF
>TRBD1|.|TRBJ1-4|TRBV5-1
TGCGCCAGCAGTATCGGACAGGGGAATGAAAAACTGTTTTTT
CASSIGQGNEKLFF
>.|.|TRBJ2-5|TRBV5-1
TGCGCCAGTAAGGCGGAGGGAGGAGAGACCCAGTACTTC
CASKAEGGETQYF
>.|.|TRBJ2-6|TRBV5-1
TGCGCCAGCAGCTTCAGGGGTTCTGGGGCCAACGGCCTGACTTTC
CASSFRGSGANGLTF
>TRBD1|.|TRBJ1-1|TRBV11-1
TGTGCCAGCAGCTTCAGACAGGGGAACACTGAAGCTTTCTTT
CASSFRQGNTEAFF
>TRBD2|.|TRBJ2-2|TRBV5-4
TGTGCCAGCAGCGCGACTAGCGGGGGGGCTACCGGGGAGCTGTTTTTT
CASSATSGGATGELFF
>.|.|TRBJ1-1|TRBV4-2
TGTGCCAGCAGCCCCGGAGGGGTCACTGAAGCTTTCTTT
CASSPGGVTEAFF
>.|.|TRBJ1-4|TRBV27
TGTGCCAGCAGTTTTCGGGGGGCGAGGGAAAAACTGTTTTTT
CASSFRGAREKLFF
>.|.|TRBJ1-1|TRBV19
TGTGCCAGTAGCCAAACCCGGGGGACTGAAGCTTTCTTT
CASSQTRGTEAFF
>.|once|TRBJ2-7|TRBV18
TGTGCCAGCTCACCTAGGCCCAGAGAGGGCGAGCAGTACTTC
CASSPRPREGEQYF
>.|.|TRBJ2-5|TRBV19
TGTGCCAGTAGTCGGGGGACGGGGGGCGCCGAGACCCAGTACTTC
CASSRGTGGAETQYF
>.|.|TRBJ2-2|TRBV2
TGTGCCAGCAGTTCGTTTGTTGGGGGCCCCCGGGAGCTGTTTTTT
CASSSFVGGPRELFF
>TRBD1|.|TRBJ2-5|TRBV28
TGTGCCAGCAGTTTCCCGGGGACAGCCTTGGAGACCCAGTACTTC
CASSFPGTALETQYF
>TRBD2|.|TRBJ2-1|TRBV9
TGTGCCAGCAGCGAAACGGGGACTAGCGCTGAGCAGTTCTTC
CASSETGTSAEQFF
>TRBD1|.|TRBJ1-4|TRBV9
TGTGCCAGCAGCGTAGATCCGACAGGGACTGAAAAACTGTTTTTT
CASSVDPTGTEKLFF